A selection of T cell receptor beta chains follows, all from one sample in a study of blood T cell repertoires in COVID-19. Sequencing was performed with immunoSEQ multiplex PCR; in TCRdb, only in-frame clones are kept and a portion is missing. The sample has more than 13,000 clones, about 88% seen once. Material: peripheral blood. The source is a woman aged 70 to 79 in a cohort sampled during active or convalescent COVID-19. CDR3s include the opening cysteine and the closing phenylalanine or tryptophan. The D gene is left open where the match is weak. For some rows the clone size is stated as once, few or many, or as a class when expanded; others skip it.

V	size	D	J	DNA	CDR3
TRBV7-6	NA	TRBD2	TRBJ2-3	TGTGCCAGCAGCCCCCGGACTAGCCAGGAAGATACGCAGTATTTT	CASSPRTSQEDTQYF
TRBV28	few	TRBD1	TRBJ1-6	TGTGCCACCATTAAGGGGGCTCGTGGTTCACCCCTCCACTTT	CATIKGARGSPLHF
TRBV7-2	NA	TRBD1	TRBJ1-2	TGTGCCAGCAGCTTAGGCGGGACAGGTCGAGTCTGGCTCTATGGCTACACCTTC	CASSLGGTGRVWLYGYTF
TRBV5-6	NA	TRBD1	TRBJ2-3	TGTGCCAGCAGCTTAGACAGGGGGCCGCCAGATACGCAGTATTTT	CASSLDRGPPDTQYF
TRBV18	NA	TRBD1	TRBJ1-6	TGTGCCAGCTCAAGAGACAGGGCGGACAATTCACCCCTCCACTTT	CASSRDRADNSPLHF
TRBV27	NA	NA	TRBJ2-7	TGTGCCAGCAGCCCCGCCCTGGGACTTTTTTACGAGCAGTACTTC	CASSPALGLFYEQYF
TRBV28	NA	NA	TRBJ1-1	TGTGCCAGCAGTTTGGTAGTGAACACTGAAGCTTTCTTT	CASSLVVNTEAFF
TRBV2	once	NA	TRBJ1-1	TGTGCCAGCCGGGACATGCCAGGAATGAACACTGAAGCTTTCTTT	CASRDMPGMNTEAFF
TRBV5-1	NA	NA	TRBJ2-3	TGCGCCAGCAGCTTGGCAACTAGCGATACGCAGTATTTT	CASSLATSDTQYF
TRBV11-2	NA	NA	TRBJ2-7	TGTGCCTCCACCGGGGATTCCTACGAGCAGTACTTC	CASTGDSYEQYF
TRBV6-2/TRBV6-3	NA	TRBD1	TRBJ1-5	TGTGCCAGCAGTTACCGACAGGGTAATCAGCCCCAGCATTTT	CASSYRQGNQPQHF
TRBV28	NA	NA	TRBJ1-2	TGTGCCAGCAGTTTTCTCGGGAGAAGGAGTTTCTATGGCTACACCTTC	CASSFLGRRSFYGYTF
TRBV5-6	NA	NA	TRBJ1-1	TGTGCCAGCAGCTTGAGCCATTTGAACACTGAAGCTTTCTTT	CASSLSHLNTEAFF
TRBV7-2	NA	TRBD1	TRBJ1-6	TGTGCCAGCAGCCCATTGACAGGGTGGGCACCCCTCCACTTT	CASSPLTGWAPLHF
TRBV5-1	NA	TRBD2	TRBJ2-1	TGCGCCAGCAGCTACATAGCGGGGGCTTCCTACAATGAGCAGTTCTTC	CASSYIAGASYNEQFF
TRBV2	NA	NA	TRBJ2-7	TGTGCCAGCAGTGAGGGCAGGGCCTACGAGCAGTACTTC	CASSEGRAYEQYF
TRBV7-2	NA	NA	TRBJ1-2	TGTGCCAGCAGCTTAGTAAGCAGCTACACCTTC	CASSLVSSYTF
TRBV5-6	few	NA	TRBJ1-3	TGTGCCAGCAGTCGGTCGGGGGCTGGAAACACCATATATTTT	CASSRSGAGNTIYF
TRBV18	NA	NA	TRBJ2-3	TGTGCCAGCTCGCAATTTGCCGAGGGGGCAGATACGCAGTATTTT	CASSQFAEGADTQYF
TRBV28	NA	NA	TRBJ2-5	TGTGCCAGCTCAAGGGGGGGGCAAGAGACCCAGTACTTC	CASSRGGQETQYF
TRBV6-2/TRBV6-3	NA	NA	TRBJ2-2	TGTGCCAGCAGTTACGAGGAGGCGAACACCGGGGAGCTGTTTTTT	CASSYEEANTGELFF
TRBV28	NA	NA	TRBJ1-6	TGTGCCAGCAGTGTCTCCGGCTCCTATAATTCACCCCTCCACTTT	CASSVSGSYNSPLHF
TRBV7-2	NA	NA	TRBJ2-7	TGTGCCAGCAGCTCCCCCCAGATTGTCAACGAGCAGTACTTC	CASSSPQIVNEQYF
TRBV6-6	NA	TRBD1	TRBJ1-2	TGTGCCACCGGGCGGACAGGGGGCGTTGGCTACACCTTC	CATGRTGGVGYTF
TRBV10-3	NA	NA	TRBJ1-1	TGTGCCATCAGTGATGGAGGGAACACTGAAGCTTTCTTT	CAISDGGNTEAFF
TRBV27	NA	TRBD1	TRBJ1-1	TGTGCCAGCAGCCAGATCAGGGGGGTATCATTGTGGACTGAAGCTTTCTTT	CASSQIRGVSLWTEAFF